This T cell receptor (beta chain) originates from a study of T-cell memory formation after mild COVID-19. General study points: CD4+ contracting clones were found mainly in CM and EM, and CD8+ ones in EMRA.

On this clonotype itself: Antigen specificity is unknown.

V was cut by 1 base and J by 0 bases, with 12 bases left in between. Germline V gene lookup returns CDR1 SGHTA and CDR2 FQGNSA. The CDR3 extends over 16 amino acids. TCRdb used MiXCR to reprocess the 5' RACE reads, holding one entry per CDR3 protein. The table has approximately 110,000 distinct CDR3 sequences, about a fifth seen once. The sequence was obtained from a man aged 18 to 29 who had mild COVID-19 (a few samples of this study predate the infection). Cell type and time point are not known. The source material was PBMCs or a T cell subset sorted from them (not recorded which). V is TRBV7-2 and J is TRBJ2-5; perhaps TRBD2 as D (6 bases). The CDR3 reads CASSLVFSGYQETQYF. The CDR3 region has the DNA TGTGCCAGCAGCTTAGTATTTAGCGGTTACCAAGAGACCCAGTACTTC.